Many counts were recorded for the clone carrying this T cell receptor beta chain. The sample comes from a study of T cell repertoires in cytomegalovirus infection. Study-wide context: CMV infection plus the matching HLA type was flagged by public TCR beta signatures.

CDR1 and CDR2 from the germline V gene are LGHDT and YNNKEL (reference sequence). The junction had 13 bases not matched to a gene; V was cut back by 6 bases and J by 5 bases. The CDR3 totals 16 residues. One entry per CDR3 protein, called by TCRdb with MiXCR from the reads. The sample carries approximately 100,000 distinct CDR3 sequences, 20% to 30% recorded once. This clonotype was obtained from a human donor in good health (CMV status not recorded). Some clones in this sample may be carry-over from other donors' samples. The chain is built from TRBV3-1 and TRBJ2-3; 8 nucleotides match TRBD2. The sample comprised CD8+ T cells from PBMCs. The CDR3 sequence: CASSPEDGLAGDTQYF. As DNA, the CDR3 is TGTGCCAGCAGTCCAGAAGACGGGCTAGCGGGAGATACGCAGTATTTT.